The clone carrying this T cell receptor beta chain was seen a handful of times. Its antigen is currently unknown. The data derive from a study of post-analysis software for immune sequencing data. Study-wide background: Clinical courses comprised relapsing-remitting, secondary progressive and progressive-relapsing multiple sclerosis. Regarding the study as a whole: Controls had lower frequencies than patients of about 5 TRBV segments, which included TRBV5-6, TRBV5-1 and TRBV20-1. Those with multiple sclerosis, the patient group, showed significantly lower normalized Chao1 diversity than controls.

Each TCR beta cDNA library carried unique molecular identifiers. Each sample of roughly 0.9 to 10 million input T cells yielded about 500,000 cDNA molecules, so each molecule approximated one T cell. TCRdb recomputed calls from the PCR reads with MiXCR, one row per CDR3 protein. The sample includes around 710,000 distinct CDR3 sequences, about 43% of them seen just once. With V trimmed by 6 bases and J by 4 bases, 7 bases remained unmatched. Looked up from germline, CDR1 is MNHEY and CDR2 is SMNVEV (reference sequence). This CDR3 region has 14 residues. This receptor was obtained from a girl aged 5 to 17 with multiple sclerosis. V and J are TRBV27 and TRBJ2-7; TRBD1 matches at 9 bases. The source material was blood. In nucleotides, the CDR3 is TGTGCCAGCAGCTCCGGGACAGGGTGGTACGAGCAGTACTTC. Its translation is CASSSGTGWYEQYF.